This T cell receptor (beta chain) was observed in a study of spatial heterogeneity in lung cancer. At the level of the study: Beta-chain sequences were consistently detected more often than alpha-chain sequences. Overall study findings and caveats: Ubiquitous expanded tumor TCRs showed up in blood more at resection than follow-up.

TCRdb re-called the 5' RACE reads with MiXCR, one entry per CDR3 protein. The sample contains over 4,000 distinct CDR3 sequences, 9.8% of which appear only once. Specified time point: sample taken at primary tumor resection. Sequencing covered unsorted whole RNA taken from tumor, nontumor lung or frozen PBMC. The donors were more than 70 patients with non-small cell lung cancer that was early-stage and untreated. The CDR3 sequence is 16 residues long. Many counts were recorded for this clonotype. Antigen specificity is unknown. The clonotype comes from a male donor with early-stage non-small cell lung cancer. The J gene is TRBJ2-1, the V gene TRBV21-1; the table calls TRBD1, which could not be checked here. TRBV21-1 is a listed pseudogene. The source material was PBMCs, sampled at surgery. The CDR3 DNA is TGTGCCAGCAGCAAAGGAAGGGCCCCCTGGGGCGATGAGCAGTTCTTC. Translating gives CASSKGRAPWGDEQFF.